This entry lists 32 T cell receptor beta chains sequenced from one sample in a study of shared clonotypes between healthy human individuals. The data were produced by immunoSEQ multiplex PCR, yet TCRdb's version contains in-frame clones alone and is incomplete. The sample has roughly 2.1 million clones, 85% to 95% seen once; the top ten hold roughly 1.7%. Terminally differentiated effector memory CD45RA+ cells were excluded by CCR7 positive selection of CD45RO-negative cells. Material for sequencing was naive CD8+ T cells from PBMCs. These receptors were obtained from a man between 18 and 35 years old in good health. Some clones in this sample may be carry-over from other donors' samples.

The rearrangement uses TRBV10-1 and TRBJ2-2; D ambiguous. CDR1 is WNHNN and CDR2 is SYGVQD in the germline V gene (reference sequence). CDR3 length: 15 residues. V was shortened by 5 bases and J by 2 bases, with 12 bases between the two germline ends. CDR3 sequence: CASSSGRLNTGELFF. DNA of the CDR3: TGCGCCAGCAGTAGTGGACGCTTAAACACCGGGGAGCTGTTTTTT.

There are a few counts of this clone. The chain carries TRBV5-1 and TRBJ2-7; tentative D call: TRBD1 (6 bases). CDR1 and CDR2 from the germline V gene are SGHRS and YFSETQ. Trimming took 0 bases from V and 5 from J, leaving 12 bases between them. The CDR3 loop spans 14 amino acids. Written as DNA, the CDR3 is TGCGCCAGCAGCTTGGTTAGGGCAGGGGACGAGCAGTACTTC. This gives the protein CASSLVRAGDEQYF.

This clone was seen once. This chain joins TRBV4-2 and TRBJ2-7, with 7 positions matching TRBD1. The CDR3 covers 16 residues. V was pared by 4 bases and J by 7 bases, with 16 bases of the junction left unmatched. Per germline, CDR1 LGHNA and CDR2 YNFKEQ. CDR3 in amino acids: CASSPPSGTAPQEQYF. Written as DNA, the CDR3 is TGTGCCAGCAGCCCCCCTTCGGGGACAGCCCCTCAAGAGCAGTACTTC.

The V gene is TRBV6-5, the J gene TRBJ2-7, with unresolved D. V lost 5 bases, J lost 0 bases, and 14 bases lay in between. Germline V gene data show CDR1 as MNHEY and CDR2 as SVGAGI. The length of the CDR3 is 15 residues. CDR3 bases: TGTGCCAGCAGTCCCGCCCCCGAAGGCTCCTACGAGCAGTACTTC. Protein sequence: CASSPAPEGSYEQYF.

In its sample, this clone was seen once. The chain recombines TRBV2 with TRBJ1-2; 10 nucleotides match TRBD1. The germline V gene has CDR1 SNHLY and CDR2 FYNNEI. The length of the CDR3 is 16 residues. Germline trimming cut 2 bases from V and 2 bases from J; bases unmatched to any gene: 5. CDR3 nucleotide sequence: TGTGCCAGCAGTGAAAGGGACAGGGGCTCGAACTATGGCTACACCTTC. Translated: CASSERDRGSNYGYTF.

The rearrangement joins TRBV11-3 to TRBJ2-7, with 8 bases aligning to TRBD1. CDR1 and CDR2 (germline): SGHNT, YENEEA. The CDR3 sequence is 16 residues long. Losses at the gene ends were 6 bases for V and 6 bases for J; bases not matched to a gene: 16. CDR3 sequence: CASSPPGRGRSSEQYF. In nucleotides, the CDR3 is TGTGCCAGCAGTCCCCCCGGCAGGGGGCGTTCCAGCGAGCAGTACTTC.

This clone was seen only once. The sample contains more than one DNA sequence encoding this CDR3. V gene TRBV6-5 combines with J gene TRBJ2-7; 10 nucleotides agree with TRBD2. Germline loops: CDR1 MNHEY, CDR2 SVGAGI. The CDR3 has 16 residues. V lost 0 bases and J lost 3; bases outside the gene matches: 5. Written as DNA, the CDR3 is TGTGCCAGCAGTTACTCTTCCGGACTAGCGGTCTACGAGCAGTACTTC. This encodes CASSYSSGLAVYEQYF.

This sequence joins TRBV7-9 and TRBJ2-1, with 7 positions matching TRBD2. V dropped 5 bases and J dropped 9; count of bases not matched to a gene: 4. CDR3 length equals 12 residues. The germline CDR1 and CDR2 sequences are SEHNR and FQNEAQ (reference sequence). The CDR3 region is CASSPGEGEQFF. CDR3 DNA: TGTGCCAGCAGCCCGGGGGAGGGTGAGCAGTTCTTC.

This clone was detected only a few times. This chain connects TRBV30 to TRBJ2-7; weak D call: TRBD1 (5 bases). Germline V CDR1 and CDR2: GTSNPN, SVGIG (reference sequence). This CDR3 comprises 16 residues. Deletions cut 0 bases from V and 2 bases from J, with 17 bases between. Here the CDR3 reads CAWSVGTGGPTYEQYF. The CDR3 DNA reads TGTGCCTGGAGTGTAGGAACAGGCGGACCTACCTACGAGCAGTACTTC.

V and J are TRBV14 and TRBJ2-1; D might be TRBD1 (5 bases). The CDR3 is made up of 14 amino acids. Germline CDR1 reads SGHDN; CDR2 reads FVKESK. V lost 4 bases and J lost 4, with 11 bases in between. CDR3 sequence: CASSPSRAYNEQFF. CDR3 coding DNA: TGTGCCAGCAGCCCCAGCAGGGCTTACAATGAGCAGTTCTTC.

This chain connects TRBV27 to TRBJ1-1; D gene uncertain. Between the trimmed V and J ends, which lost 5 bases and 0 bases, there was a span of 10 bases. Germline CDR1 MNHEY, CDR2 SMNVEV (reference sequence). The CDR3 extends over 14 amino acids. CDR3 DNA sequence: TGTGCCAGCAGTGTGGTTGCCCTGAACACTGAAGCTTTCTTT. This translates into CASSVVALNTEAFF.

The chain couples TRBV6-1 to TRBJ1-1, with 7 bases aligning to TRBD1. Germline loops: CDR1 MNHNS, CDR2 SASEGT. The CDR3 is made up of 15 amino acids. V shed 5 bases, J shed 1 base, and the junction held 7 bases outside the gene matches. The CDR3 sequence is CASSKNRGANTEAFF. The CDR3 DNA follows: TGTGCCAGCAGTAAAAACAGGGGAGCGAACACTGAAGCTTTCTTT.

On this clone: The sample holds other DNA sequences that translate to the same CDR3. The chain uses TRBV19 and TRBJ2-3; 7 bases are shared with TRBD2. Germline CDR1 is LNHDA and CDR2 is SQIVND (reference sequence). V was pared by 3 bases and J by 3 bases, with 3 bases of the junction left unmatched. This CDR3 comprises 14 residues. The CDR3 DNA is TGTGCCAGTAGTATCGCGGGAGTTACAGATACGCAGTATTTT. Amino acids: CASSIAGVTDTQYF.

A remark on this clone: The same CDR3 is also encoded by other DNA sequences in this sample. The CDR3 sequence: CASSFWGEQYF. CDR3 sequence (DNA): TGTGCCAGCAGTTTTTGGGGGGAGCAGTACTTC. The chain carries TRBV11-2 and TRBJ2-7; the D call may be TRBD1 or TRBD2 (5 bases each). The CDR3 is 11 amino acids. In germline, CDR1 is SGHAT, CDR2 FQNNGV. V was trimmed by 6 bases and J by 7 bases, leaving 10 bases between them.

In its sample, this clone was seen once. CDR3 sequence (DNA): TGCGCCAGCAGCCCGACTAGCGGGAGGGCGGGGGCCCAGTACTTC. Protein product: CASSPTSGRAGAQYF. The V call is TRBV5-1, the J call TRBJ2-5, with TRBD2 matching 14 bases. Germline CDR1 is SGHRS and CDR2 is YFSETQ. After removal of 4 bases from V and 9 bases from J, the junction contained 8 bases not matched to a gene. The CDR3 consists of 15 residues.

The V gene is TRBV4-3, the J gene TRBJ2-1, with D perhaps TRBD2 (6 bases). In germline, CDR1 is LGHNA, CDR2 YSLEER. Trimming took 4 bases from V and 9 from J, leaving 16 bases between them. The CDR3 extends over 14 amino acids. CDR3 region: CASSPGDFRGEQFF. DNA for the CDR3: TGCGCCAGCAGCCCGGGGGACTTCCGTGGTGAGCAGTTCTTC.

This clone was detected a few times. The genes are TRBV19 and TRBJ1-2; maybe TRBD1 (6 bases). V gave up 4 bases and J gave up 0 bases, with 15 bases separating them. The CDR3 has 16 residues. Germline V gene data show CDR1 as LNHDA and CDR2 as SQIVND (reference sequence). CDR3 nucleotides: TGTGCCAGTAGTACGTGGACAGAGGGAGCTAACTATGGCTACACCTTC. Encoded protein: CASSTWTEGANYGYTF.

Here the CDR3 DNA reads TGTGCCAGCAGTCCTACTCTAGCGGCGCCCGATACGCAGTATTTT. Translation: CASSPTLAAPDTQYF. The rearrangement uses TRBV28 and TRBJ2-3; TRBD2 aligns across 7 bases. Germline assignment: CDR1 MDHEN and CDR2 SYDVKM. The CDR3 totals 15 residues. The V segment lost 5 bases and the J segment 6 bases; nucleotides outside the gene matches: 11.

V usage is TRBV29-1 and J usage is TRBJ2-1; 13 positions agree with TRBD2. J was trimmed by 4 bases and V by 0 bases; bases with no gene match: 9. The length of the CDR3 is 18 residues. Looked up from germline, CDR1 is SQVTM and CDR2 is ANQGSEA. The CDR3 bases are TGCAGCGTTGAAGATCATGGCACTAGCGGGAGGGGGTACAATGAGCAGTTCTTC. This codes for CSVEDHGTSGRGYNEQFF.

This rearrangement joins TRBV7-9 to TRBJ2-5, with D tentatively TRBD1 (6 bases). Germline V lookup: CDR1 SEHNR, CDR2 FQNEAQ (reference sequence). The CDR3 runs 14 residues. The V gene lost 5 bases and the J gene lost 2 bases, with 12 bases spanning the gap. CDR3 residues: CASSQTRGQETQYF. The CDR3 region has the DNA TGTGCCAGCAGCCAAACGAGGGGGCAAGAGACCCAGTACTTC.

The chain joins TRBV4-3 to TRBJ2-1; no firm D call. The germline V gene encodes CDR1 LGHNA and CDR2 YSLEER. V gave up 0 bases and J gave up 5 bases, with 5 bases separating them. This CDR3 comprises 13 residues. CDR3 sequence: CASSQDRNNEQFF. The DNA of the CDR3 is TGCGCCAGCAGCCAAGACCGGAACAATGAGCAGTTCTTC.

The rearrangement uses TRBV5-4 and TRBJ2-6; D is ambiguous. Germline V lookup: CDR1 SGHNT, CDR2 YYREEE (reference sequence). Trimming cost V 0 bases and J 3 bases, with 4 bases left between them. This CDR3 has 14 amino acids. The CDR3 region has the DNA TGTGCCAGCAGCTTGGCCCGTGGGGCCAACGTCCTGACTTTC. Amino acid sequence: CASSLARGANVLTF.

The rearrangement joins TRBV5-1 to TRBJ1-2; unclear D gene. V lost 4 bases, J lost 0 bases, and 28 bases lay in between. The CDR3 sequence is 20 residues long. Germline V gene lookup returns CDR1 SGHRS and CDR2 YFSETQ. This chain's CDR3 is CASSHDVRPLFTGANYGYTF. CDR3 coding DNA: TGCGCCAGCAGCCACGACGTCCGACCCCTATTTACCGGGGCTAACTATGGCTACACCTTC.

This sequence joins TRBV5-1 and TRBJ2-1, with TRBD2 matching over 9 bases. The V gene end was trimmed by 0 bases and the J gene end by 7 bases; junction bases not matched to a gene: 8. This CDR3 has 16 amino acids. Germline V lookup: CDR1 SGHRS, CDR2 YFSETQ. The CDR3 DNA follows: TGCGCCAGCAGCTTGGATCCCCTAGCGGGACTGAATGAGCAGTTCTTC. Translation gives CASSLDPLAGLNEQFF.

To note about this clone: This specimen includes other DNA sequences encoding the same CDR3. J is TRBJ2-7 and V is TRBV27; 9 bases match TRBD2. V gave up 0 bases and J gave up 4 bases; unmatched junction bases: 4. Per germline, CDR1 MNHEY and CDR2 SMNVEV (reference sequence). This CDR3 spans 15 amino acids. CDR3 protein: CASSLSGLAGYEQYF. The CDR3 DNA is TGTGCCAGCAGTTTATCGGGACTAGCAGGGTACGAGCAGTACTTC.

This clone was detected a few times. CDR3 nucleotide sequence: TGTGCCAGCAGCCCTAGGACAGGGGGCCTTGAAGCTTTCTTT. Amino acid sequence: CASSPRTGGLEAFF. The rearrangement joins TRBV7-9 to TRBJ1-1; 11 positions match TRBD1. The trim removed 5 bases at V and 7 bases at J, leaving 6 bases unmatched. This CDR3 has 14 amino acids. Germline loops: CDR1 SEHNR, CDR2 FQNEAQ (reference sequence).

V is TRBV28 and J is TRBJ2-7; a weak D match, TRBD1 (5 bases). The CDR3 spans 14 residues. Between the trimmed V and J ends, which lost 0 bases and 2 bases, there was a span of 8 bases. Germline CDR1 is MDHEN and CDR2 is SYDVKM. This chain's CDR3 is CASSLWGQTYEQYF. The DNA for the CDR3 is TGTGCCAGCAGTTTATGGGGGCAGACCTACGAGCAGTACTTC.

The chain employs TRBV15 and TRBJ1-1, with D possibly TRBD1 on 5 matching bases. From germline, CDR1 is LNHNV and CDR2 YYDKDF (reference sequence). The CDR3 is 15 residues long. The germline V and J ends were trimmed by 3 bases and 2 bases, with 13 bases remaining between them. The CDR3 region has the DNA TGTGCCACCAGCAGCCTAACAGGATTTAACACTGAAGCTTTCTTT. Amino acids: CATSSLTGFNTEAFF.

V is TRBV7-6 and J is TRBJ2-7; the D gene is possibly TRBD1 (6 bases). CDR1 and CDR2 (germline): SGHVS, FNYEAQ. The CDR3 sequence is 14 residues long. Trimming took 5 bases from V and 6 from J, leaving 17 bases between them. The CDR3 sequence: CASSTRDMRGEQYF. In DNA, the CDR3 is TGTGCCAGCAGCACCCGGGACATGCGAGGCGAGCAGTACTTC. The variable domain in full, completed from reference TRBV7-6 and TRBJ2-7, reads GAGVSQSPRYKVTKRGQDVALRCDPISGHVSLYWYRQALGQGPEFLTYFNYEAQQDKSGLPNDRFSAERPEGSISTLTIQRTEQRDSAMYRCASSTRDMRGEQYFGPGTRLTVT.

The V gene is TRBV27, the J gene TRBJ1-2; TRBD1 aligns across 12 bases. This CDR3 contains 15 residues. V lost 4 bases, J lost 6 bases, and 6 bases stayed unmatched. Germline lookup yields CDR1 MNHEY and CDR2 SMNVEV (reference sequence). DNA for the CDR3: TGTGCCAGCAGTTCGCCGGGACAGGGGGCTCATGGCTACACCTTC. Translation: CASSSPGQGAHGYTF.

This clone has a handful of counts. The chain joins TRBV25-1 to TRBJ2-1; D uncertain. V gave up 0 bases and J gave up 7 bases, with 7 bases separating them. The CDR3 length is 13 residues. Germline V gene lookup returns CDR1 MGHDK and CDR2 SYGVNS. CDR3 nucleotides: TGTGCCAGCAGTGAATATCTTCCTAATGAGCAGTTCTTC. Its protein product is CASSEYLPNEQFF.

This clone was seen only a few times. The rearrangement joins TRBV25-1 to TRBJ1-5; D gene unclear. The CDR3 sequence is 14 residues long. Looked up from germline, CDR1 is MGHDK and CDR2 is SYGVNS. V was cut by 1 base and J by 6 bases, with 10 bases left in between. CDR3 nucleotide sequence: TGTGCCAGCAGTGAATCCGAAATAGGTCAGCCCCAGCATTTT. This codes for CASSESEIGQPQHF.